The clone carrying this T cell receptor (beta chain) was counted only a few times. Its antigen remains unidentified. V lost 6 bases and J 1 base, leaving 9 bases between the germline ends. Germline assignment: CDR1 SQVTM and CDR2 ANQGSEA. CDR3 length: 12 residues. The source of the sample is a study of early T cells in non-severe SARS-CoV-2 infection. Study-level points and caveats: Missing private and CD4 specificities, VDJdb matching favored anti-spike CD8 responses.

Each CDR3 protein is one row after TCRdb ran MiXCR on the 5' RACE reads. The sample contains 50,000 or so distinct CDR3 sequences, 13% of which appear only once. This sequence joins TRBV29-1 and TRBJ1-1; a possible D gene is TRBD1 (6 bases). Sequenced sample: whole blood. The source is an adult who was a healthcare worker with PCR-confirmed SARS-CoV-2 infection or an uninfected control (not recorded which). CDR3 DNA: TGCAGCGTGCGGACAGAGAACACTGAAGCTTTCTTT. It encodes CSVRTENTEAFF.